This T cell receptor (beta chain) is drawn from a study of radiotherapy plus CTLA-4 blockade in lung cancer. Points on this clone: Its target is unknown.

Study-level findings and limits: Tumor-derived TCR clones expanded in blood after radiotherapy plus ipilimumab.

The CDR3 is 16 amino acids. Trimming at V came to 1 base and at J to 4 bases, leaving 5 bases not matched to a gene. Germline V gives CDR1 LNHDA, CDR2 SQIVND (reference sequence). This table comes from immunoSEQ multiplex PCR, and its TCRdb copy is limited to in-frame clones, with some not included. The data show 80,000 to 100,000 clones, around nine tenths seen once. The origin of this receptor is a human donor with non-small cell lung cancer that progressed on radiotherapy plus ipilimumab. The gene calls are TRBV19 and TRBJ2-7; 12 bases fit TRBD2. Sequences were derived from peripheral blood, sampled from a patient treated with radiotherapy plus ipilimumab. CDR3 nucleotides: TGTGCCAGTAGTATAGGACTAGCGGGAGTAGTTTACGAGCAGTACTTC. Its translation is CASSIGLAGVVYEQYF.